This T cell receptor beta chain appears in the sequencing data of a study of cytomegalovirus exposure and HLA in healthy donors. In regard to this clone: Its antigen is not identified.

Germline CDR1 is SGHTA and CDR2 is FQGNSA. Trimming left V 2 bases short and J 6 bases short, with 14 bases between. The CDR3 consists of 14 residues. General study results and limits: The finding came from a later analysis; first-cohort TCR clusters tended to co-occur in the 95 to 150 validation repertoires. The classifier was said to identify cytomegalovirus status with high specificity and sensitivity. In vitro checks showed that a few CMV-associated chains really do target CMV antigens. Some TCR beta chains (roughly 150 of them) were listed as cytomegalovirus-associated.

Sequencing was performed with immunoSEQ multiplex PCR; in TCRdb, only in-frame clones are kept and a portion is missing. Counted here are 150,000 to 180,000 clones, less than 90% occurring once; the ten biggest clones make up around 22%. The chain recombines TRBV7-2 with TRBJ2-7; D perhaps matches TRBD1 (6 bases). The origin of this receptor is a man aged 18 to 29 in good health and CMV-seropositive. Source material: PBMCs. The CDR3 nucleotides read TGTGCCAGCAGCTTATCCCGGGAACAGGGCGAGCAGTACTTC. Translated: CASSLSREQGEQYF.